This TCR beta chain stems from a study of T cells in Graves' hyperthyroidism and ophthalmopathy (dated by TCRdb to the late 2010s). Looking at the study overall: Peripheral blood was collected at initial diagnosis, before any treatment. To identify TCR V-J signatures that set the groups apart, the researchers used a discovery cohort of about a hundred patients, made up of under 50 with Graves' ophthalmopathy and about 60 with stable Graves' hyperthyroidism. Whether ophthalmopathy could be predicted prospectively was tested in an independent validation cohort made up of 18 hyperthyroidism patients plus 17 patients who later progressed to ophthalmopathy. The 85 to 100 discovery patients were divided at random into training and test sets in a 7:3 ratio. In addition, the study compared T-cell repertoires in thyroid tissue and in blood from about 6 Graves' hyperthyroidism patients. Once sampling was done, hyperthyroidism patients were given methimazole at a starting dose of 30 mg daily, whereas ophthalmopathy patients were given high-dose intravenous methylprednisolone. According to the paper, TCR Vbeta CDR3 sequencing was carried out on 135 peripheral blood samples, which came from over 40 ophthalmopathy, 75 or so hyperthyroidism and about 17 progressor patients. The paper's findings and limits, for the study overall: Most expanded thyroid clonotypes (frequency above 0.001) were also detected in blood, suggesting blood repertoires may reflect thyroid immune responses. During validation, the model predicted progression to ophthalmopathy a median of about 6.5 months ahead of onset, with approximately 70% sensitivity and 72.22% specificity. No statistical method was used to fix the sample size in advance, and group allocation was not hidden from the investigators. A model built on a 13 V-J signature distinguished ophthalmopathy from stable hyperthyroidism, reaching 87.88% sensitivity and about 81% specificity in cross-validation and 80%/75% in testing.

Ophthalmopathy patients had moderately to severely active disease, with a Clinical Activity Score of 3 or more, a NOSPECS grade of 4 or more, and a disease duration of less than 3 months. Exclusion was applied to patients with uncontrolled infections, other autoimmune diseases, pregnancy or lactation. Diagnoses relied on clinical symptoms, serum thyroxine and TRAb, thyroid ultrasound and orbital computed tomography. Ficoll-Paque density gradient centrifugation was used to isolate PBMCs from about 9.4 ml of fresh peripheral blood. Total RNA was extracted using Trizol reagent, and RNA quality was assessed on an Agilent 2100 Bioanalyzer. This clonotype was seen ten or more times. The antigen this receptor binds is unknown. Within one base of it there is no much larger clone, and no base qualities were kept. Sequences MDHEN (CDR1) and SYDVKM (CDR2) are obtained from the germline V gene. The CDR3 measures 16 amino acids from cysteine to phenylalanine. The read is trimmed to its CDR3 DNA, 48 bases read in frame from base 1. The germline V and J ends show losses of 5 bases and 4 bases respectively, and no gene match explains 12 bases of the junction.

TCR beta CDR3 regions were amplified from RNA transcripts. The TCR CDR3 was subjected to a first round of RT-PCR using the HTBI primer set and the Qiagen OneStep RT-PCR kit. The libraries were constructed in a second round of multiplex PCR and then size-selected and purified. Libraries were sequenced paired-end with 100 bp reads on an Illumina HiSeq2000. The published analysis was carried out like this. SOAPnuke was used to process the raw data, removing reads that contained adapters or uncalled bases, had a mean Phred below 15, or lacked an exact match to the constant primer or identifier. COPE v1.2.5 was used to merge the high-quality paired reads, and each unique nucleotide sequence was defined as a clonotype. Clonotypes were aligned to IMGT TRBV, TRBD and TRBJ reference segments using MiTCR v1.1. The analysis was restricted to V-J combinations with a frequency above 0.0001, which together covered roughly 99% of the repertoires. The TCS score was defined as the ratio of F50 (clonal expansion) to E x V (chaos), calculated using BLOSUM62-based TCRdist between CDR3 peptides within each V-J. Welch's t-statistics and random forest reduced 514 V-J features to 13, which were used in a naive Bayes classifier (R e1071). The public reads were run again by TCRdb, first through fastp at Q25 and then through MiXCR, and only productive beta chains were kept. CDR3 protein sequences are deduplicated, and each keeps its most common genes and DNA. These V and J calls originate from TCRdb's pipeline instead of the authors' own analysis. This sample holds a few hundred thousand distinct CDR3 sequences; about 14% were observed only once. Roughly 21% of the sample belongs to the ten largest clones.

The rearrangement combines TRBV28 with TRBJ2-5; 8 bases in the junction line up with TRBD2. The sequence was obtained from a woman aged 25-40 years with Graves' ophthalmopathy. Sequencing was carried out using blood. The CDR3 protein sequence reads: CASSLTAGGAGETQYF. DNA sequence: TGTGCCAGCAGTCTGACTGCCGGGGGGGCCGGAGAGACCCAGTACTTC.